Listed below are T cell receptor beta chains from one sample, sequenced in a study of human T cells and chemical hapten exposure. TCRdb re-called the RACE reads with MiXCR, one entry per CDR3 protein. Of tens of thousands of distinct CDR3 sequences in the sample, just under 9% are singletons; the top ten hold about 3%. The source material was whole blood. The receptors were sampled from a female donor in good health. Some clones in this sample may be carry-over from other donors' samples. Each CDR3 is given with its conserved first and last residue. The D gene is left open where the match is weak. A clone size is listed for some rows: how often the clone was seen (once, few, many), or a class if it is expanded.

j_call clone_size v_call d_call cdr3_nt cdr3_aa
TRBJ2-1 NA TRBV27 TRBD1 TGTGCCAGCAGTTTGACAGGGTCCTACAATGAGCAGTTCTTC CASSLTGSYNEQFF
TRBJ1-5 few TRBV4-1 NA TGCGCCAGCAGCCGCAGGGACAATCAGCCCCAGCATTTT CASSRRDNQPQHF
TRBJ1-5 few TRBV12-3/TRBV12-4 NA TGTGCCAGCAGTTTCAGCGGGGGCGGTCAGCCCCAGCATTTT CASSFSGGGQPQHF
TRBJ2-1 few TRBV21-1 NA TGTGCCAGCAGCGCATCGCTACTAGCGGGAGGACCAGCCAGTGAGCAGTTCTTC CASSASLLAGGPASEQFF
TRBJ2-1 few TRBV7-2 NA TGTGCCAGCAGCTTCATCACTGCCGGCGGTGAGCAGTTCTTC CASSFITAGGEQFF
TRBJ1-2 few TRBV6-5 NA TGTGCCAGCAGCGTCGTTTGGAACTATGGCTACACCTTC CASSVVWNYGYTF
TRBJ1-2 NA TRBV5-1 TRBD1 TGCGCCAGCAGCGGACTGGTGGGACAGGGGGCGCGAGGAAACTATGGCTACACCTTC CASSGLVGQGARGNYGYTF
TRBJ2-1 many TRBV20-1 NA TGCAGTGCTCTGGGCGATGAGCAGTTCTTC CSALGDEQFF
TRBJ1-2 few TRBV12-3/TRBV12-4 NA TGTGCCAGCAGTTCCGGACAGTTTACTCTTCTCTATGGCTACACCTTC CASSSGQFTLLYGYTF
TRBJ1-1 few TRBV27 NA TGTGCCAGCAGAGTGAACACTGAAGCTTTCTTT CASRVNTEAFF
TRBJ1-6 NA TRBV3-1 NA TGTGCCAGCAGCCAAGGATTGGGGTATAATTCACCCCTCCACTTT CASSQGLGYNSPLHF
TRBJ2-1 many TRBV14 TRBD2 TGTGCCAGCAGCCAAGTCATAGCGGGAGGTCAGCAGTTCTTC CASSQVIAGGQQFF
TRBJ1-5 NA TRBV7-9 NA TGTGCCAGCAGCTTAGACCCTAATCAGCCCCAGCATTTT CASSLDPNQPQHF
TRBJ2-7 few TRBV20-1 NA TGCAGTGCTAAAAAACGTAGCGGAATTTACGAGCAGTACTTC CSAKKRSGIYEQYF
TRBJ2-1 few TRBV3-1 NA TGTGCCAGCAGCCAGAGAGGAGACAATGAGCAGTTCTTC CASSQRGDNEQFF
TRBJ2-3 NA TRBV20-1 NA TGCAGTGCTAGAGATTATTGGCAGTCCCAAGATACGCAGTATTTT CSARDYWQSQDTQYF
TRBJ2-4 few TRBV28 TRBD1 TGTGCCAGCACAGGGACAGGGGCAGCCAAAAACATTCAGTACTTC CASTGTGAAKNIQYF
TRBJ2-5 NA TRBV28 TRBD2 TGTGCCAGCAGTAACGGACTAGCGGGAGTAGAGACCCAGTACTTC CASSNGLAGVETQYF
TRBJ1-2 many TRBV19 TRBD1 TGTGCCAGTAGTATAAGGACAGGGTGGATCTATGGCTACACCTTC CASSIRTGWIYGYTF
TRBJ1-1 few TRBV5-4 NA TGTGCCAGCAGCTTGGGGGGACATTTGAACACTGAAGCTTTCTTT CASSLGGHLNTEAFF
TRBJ2-6 few TRBV5-1 NA TGCGCCAGCAGCTTGGGGGGGCCTGGGGCCAACGTCCTGACTTTC CASSLGGPGANVLTF
TRBJ1-5 NA TRBV20-1 NA TGCAGTGCTAGGGAATCCATATTTCAGCCCCAGCATTTT CSARESIFQPQHF
TRBJ2-3 few TRBV24-1 TRBD2 TGTGCCACCAGTGGAAGGGCGACTAGCGGGAGTCTTACGCAGTATTTT CATSGRATSGSLTQYF
TRBJ2-3 NA TRBV6-1 NA TGTGCCAGCAAGGACAGCTCTCATACGCAGTATTTT CASKDSSHTQYF
TRBJ2-3 NA TRBV20-1 TRBD1 TGCAGTGCTAGAGGGACAGGCGTTTTTAGCACAGATACGCAGTATTTT CSARGTGVFSTDTQYF
TRBJ2-2 NA TRBV15 NA TGTGCCACCAGCAGACTCGAAACCGGGGGCCCGAAGCTGTTTTTT CATSRLETGGPKLFF
TRBJ1-2 few TRBV6-5 NA TGTGCCAGCAGTTACTCGAAGGTCAGGCACTATGGCTACACCTTC CASSYSKVRHYGYTF
TRBJ1-1 many TRBV2 NA TGTGCCAGCAGTGAAAGCGCACTAAAAAGCCGTACCACTGAAGCTTTCTTT CASSESALKSRTTEAFF
TRBJ1-1 NA TRBV20-1 TRBD1 TGCAGTGCTAGGAGGGGGCGGAACACTGAAGCTTTCTTT CSARRGRNTEAFF
TRBJ2-2 many TRBV12-3/TRBV12-4 NA TGTGCCAGCAGCAAGAACACCGGGGAGCTGTTTTTT CASSKNTGELFF
TRBJ2-7 many TRBV5-5 TRBD2 TGTGCCAGCAGCTTGGCCGAACTAGCGGGAGTTGACGAGCAGTACTTC CASSLAELAGVDEQYF
TRBJ1-1 few TRBV27 TRBD1 TGTGCCAGCAGGACAGGGGCCACTGAAGCTTTCTTT CASRTGATEAFF
TRBJ1-2 many TRBV7-9 NA TGTGCCAGCAGCTTACAAGTTTCCAACTATGGCTACACCTTC CASSLQVSNYGYTF
TRBJ1-5 many TRBV10-2 NA TGCGCCAGCAGGGAATCGAGAGGATATCAGCCCCAGCATTTT CASRESRGYQPQHF
TRBJ2-7 NA TRBV5-1 NA TGCGCCAGCAGCTTAAGGGACGGTGGAGCCTACGAGCAGTACTTC CASSLRDGGAYEQYF
TRBJ2-7 few TRBV6-2/TRBV6-3 TRBD2 TGTGCCAGCAGAGCTAGCGGGAGCCCCGACGAGCAGTACTTC CASRASGSPDEQYF
TRBJ2-3 NA TRBV7-9 NA TGTGCCAGCAGTAACCCGGATACGCAGTATTTT CASSNPDTQYF
TRBJ2-3 NA TRBV25-1 NA TGTGCCAGCAGTGAGGGACCAGATACGCAGTATTTT CASSEGPDTQYF
TRBJ2-6 few TRBV25-1 NA TGTGCCAGCAGTGAATCCGGGGCCAACGTCCTGACTTTC CASSESGANVLTF
TRBJ1-1 NA TRBV28 TRBD1 TGTGCCAGCAGTCAGGGACAGGGGAGAGCTAAAGCTTTCTTT CASSQGQGRAKAFF
TRBJ1-5 few TRBV28 NA TGTGCCAGCAGTATCAATCAGGACCCCAATCAGCCCCAGCATTTT CASSINQDPNQPQHF
TRBJ2-5 NA TRBV5-1 TRBD1 TGCGCCAGCAGCGTGGGACAGGGTCAGACCCAGTACTTC CASSVGQGQTQYF
TRBJ2-3 many TRBV13 TRBD2 TGTGCCAGCAGCTTTGGACTAGCGGCTACCAGCACAGATACGCAGTATTTT CASSFGLAATSTDTQYF
TRBJ1-4 NA TRBV7-6 TRBD1 TGTGCCAGCAGCGGGGGACAGGGAAGCGAAAAACTGTTTTTT CASSGGQGSEKLFF
TRBJ1-5 many TRBV29-1 NA TGCAGCGCTCGGACGTGGACGGAAGAATATCAGCCCCAGCATTTT CSARTWTEEYQPQHF
TRBJ2-1 few TRBV4-3 NA TGCGCCAGCAGCCATCGTCGTGGGACTTTAAGGAATGAGCAGTTCTTC CASSHRRGTLRNEQFF
TRBJ1-2 NA TRBV7-9 NA TGTGCCAGCAGCTCGCTACAAGGGGCCGCTAACTATGGCTACACCTTC CASSSLQGAANYGYTF
TRBJ2-5 NA TRBV7-9 NA TGTGCCAGCAGCCCCCCGTGGTCAGGGGAGACCCAGTACTTC CASSPPWSGETQYF
TRBJ2-3 NA TRBV9 NA TGTGCCAGCAGCGAGGCCCCCAGAGGTACGCAGTATTTT CASSEAPRGTQYF
TRBJ1-1 many TRBV6-5 TRBD1 TGTGCCAGCCGGGAGGGACAGGGAGGTGCTTTCTTT CASREGQGGAFF